This T cell receptor beta chain was documented in a study of CD8+CD57+ T cells in acquired aplastic anemia listed by TCRdb under 2018. Concerning the study at large: Extracted DNA from sorted CD4+ and CD8+ cells averaged approximately 3 ug, ranging from about 0.17 to 27.4 ug. A CD8+CD57+ expansion meant a frequency higher than the mean frequency seen in healthy subjects.

Expansion of CD8+CD57+ cells had been shown by flow cytometry in the patients chosen for sequencing. Severe acquired aplastic anemia was diagnosed in all patients according to International Study of Aplastic Anemia and Agranulocytosis and Camitta criteria. Patients had received no therapy at the time of blood sampling. In this study, sorted CD4+ and CD8+ T cells from the blood of healthy subjects and of severe aplastic anemia patients had their TCR repertoires deep-sequenced. Patients were enrolled in the USA under clinicaltrials.gov protocols 00001620, 01623167, 00001397, 00071045, 00081523 and 00961064. Ficoll-Paque density gradient centrifugation was used to isolate peripheral blood mononuclear cells. Before DNA was extracted, CD4+ and CD8+ T cells were sorted using either FACS or magnetic beads. This clonotype was recorded at least ten times. No antigen is known for it. The record has no base qualities; no much larger clone is one base away.

The CDR3 runs 16 residues from the cysteine to the phenylalanine. Only the CDR3 part of the read is kept: 48 bases, read in frame from the first base. V sheds 0 bases and J sheds 2 bases, leaving 12 bases between their ends. The germline V gene yields MNHEY for CDR1 and SVGAGI for CDR2. Genomic DNA served as template for TCR beta VDJ combination and CDR3 sequence profiling. An Illumina HiSeq 2000 was used for TCR repertoire sequencing. Per the source publication's procedure: Repertoires were assessed using TRBV/TRBJ rearrangement plots, CDR3 size and DJ length profiles, and Simpson's diversity index. The most abundant DNA sequence in the deep sequencing data was taken as the immunodominant clone. CDR3 amino acid sequences were screened for sharing across subjects and compared with published repertoires and the VDJdb database. TCRdb reworked the public reads: Q25 trimming with fastp, MiXCR clone assembly, productive beta chains retained. Every entry covers one CDR3 protein and lists the most common genes and DNA from its rows. TCRdb's processing, not the study's, gives the V and J calls here. This sample holds 150,000 to 200,000 distinct CDR3 sequences; 48% were observed only once. Approximately 9.4% of the sample comes from the top ten.

What the research found in general, with its limitations: No significant difference in CD8+ Simpson's diversity was found between patients and healthy controls (P=0.060). Although roughly 30 CD8+ CDR3 sequences were shared by patients and controls, these sequences appeared highly expressed in patients and within the immunodominant clones of patients.

This receptor chain uses TRBV6-5 and TRBJ2-3, with an unclear D gene assignment. Sequencing was carried out using sorted CD4+, CD8+, or CD8+CD57+ T cells (not recorded which) from PBMCs. The clonotype originates from a human donor with aplastic anemia. The CDR3: CASSYSRHRNTDTQYF. The nucleotide sequence is TGTGCCAGCAGTTACTCGAGGCACCGCAACACAGATACGCAGTATTTT.